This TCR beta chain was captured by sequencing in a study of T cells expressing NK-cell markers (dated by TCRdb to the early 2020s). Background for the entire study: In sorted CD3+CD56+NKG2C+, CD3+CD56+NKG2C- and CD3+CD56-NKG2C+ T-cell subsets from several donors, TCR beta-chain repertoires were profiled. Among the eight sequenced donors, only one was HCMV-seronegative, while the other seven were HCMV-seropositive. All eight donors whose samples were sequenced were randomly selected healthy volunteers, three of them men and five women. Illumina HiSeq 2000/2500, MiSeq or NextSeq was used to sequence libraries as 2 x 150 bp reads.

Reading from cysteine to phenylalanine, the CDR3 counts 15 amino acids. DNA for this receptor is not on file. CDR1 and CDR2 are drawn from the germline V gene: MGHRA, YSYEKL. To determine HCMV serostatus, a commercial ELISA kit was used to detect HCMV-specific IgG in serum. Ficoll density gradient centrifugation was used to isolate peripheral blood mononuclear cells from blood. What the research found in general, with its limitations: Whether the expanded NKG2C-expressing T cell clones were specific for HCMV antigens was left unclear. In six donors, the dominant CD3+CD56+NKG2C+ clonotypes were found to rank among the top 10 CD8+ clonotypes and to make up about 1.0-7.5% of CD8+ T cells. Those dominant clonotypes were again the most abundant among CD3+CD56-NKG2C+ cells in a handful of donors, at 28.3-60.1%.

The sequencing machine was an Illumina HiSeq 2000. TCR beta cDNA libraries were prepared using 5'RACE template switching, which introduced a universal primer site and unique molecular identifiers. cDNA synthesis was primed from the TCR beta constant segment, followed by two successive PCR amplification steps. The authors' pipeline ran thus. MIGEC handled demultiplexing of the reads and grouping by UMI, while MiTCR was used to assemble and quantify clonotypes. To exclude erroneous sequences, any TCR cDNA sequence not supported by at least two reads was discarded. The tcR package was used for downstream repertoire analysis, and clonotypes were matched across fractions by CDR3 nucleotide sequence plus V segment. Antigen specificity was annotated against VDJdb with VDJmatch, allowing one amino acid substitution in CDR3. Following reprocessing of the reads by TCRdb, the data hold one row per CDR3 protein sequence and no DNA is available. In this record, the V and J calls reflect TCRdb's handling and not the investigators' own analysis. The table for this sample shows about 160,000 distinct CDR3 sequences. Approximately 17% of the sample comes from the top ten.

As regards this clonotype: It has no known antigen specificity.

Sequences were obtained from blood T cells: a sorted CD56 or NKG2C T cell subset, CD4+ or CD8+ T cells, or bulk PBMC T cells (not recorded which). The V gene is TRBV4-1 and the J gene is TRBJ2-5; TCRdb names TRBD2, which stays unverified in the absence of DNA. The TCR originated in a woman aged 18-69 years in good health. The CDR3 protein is CASSSRGSGRETQYF.